This T cell receptor (beta chain) was captured by sequencing in a study of blood T cell repertoires in COVID-19. Overall study: Italy, Spain and the United States were the sources of the convalescent and acute COVID-19 samples.

Participant-given clinical history determined each cohort assignment. Generated by immunoSEQ multiplex PCR, the TCRdb table keeps only in-frame clones and is missing some. The sample has roughly 170,000 clones; around four fifths are singletons. V dropped 4 bases and J dropped 12 bases, with 16 bases sitting between them. This CDR3 region has 14 residues. Germline CDR1 reads LNHDA; CDR2 reads SQIVND (reference sequence). This clone was observed a handful of times. The source of this sequence is a woman aged 45-60 years who had recovered from COVID-19. Source material: PBMCs or T cells enriched from blood (not recorded which). The V call is TRBV19, the J call TRBJ1-6; no reliable D call. CDR3 region: CASSTTANREPLHF. CDR3 nucleotides: TGTGCCAGTAGTACCACGGCAAACCGGGAACCCCTCCACTTT. Full variable domain (outside the CDR3, taken from reference TRBV19 and TRBJ1-6): DGGITQSPKYLFRKEGQNVTLSCEQNLNHDAMYWYRQDPGQGLRLIYYSQIVNDFQKGDIAEGYSVSREKKESFPLTVTSAQKNPTAFYLCASSTTANREPLHFGNGTRLTVT.